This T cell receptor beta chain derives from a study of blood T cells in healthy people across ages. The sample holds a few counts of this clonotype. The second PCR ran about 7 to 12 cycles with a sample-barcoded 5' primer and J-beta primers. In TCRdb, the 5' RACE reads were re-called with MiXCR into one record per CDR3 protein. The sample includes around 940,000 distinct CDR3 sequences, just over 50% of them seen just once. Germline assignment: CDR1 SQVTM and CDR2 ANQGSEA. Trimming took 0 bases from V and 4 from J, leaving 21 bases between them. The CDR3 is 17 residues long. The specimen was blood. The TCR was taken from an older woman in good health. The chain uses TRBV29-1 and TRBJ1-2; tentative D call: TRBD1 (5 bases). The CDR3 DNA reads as TGCAGCGTTGAAGATCCGCTTCAGGGAGGACGGGGCTATGGCTACACCTTC. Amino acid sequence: CSVEDPLQGGRGYGYTF. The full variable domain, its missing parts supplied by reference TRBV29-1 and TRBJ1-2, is SAVISQKPSRDICQRGTSLTIQCQVDSQVTMMFWYRQQPGQSLTLIATANQGSEATYESGFVIDKFPISRPNLTFSTLTVSNMSPEDSSIYLCSVEDPLQGGRGYGYTFGSGTRLTVV.